The text below deals with one T cell receptor beta chain. Its antigen is as yet unknown. The data derive from a study of T cells after yellow fever vaccination. CDR3 length: 14 residues. The V gene end was trimmed by 4 bases and the J gene end by 5 bases; junction bases not matched to a gene: 4. Germline loops: CDR1 SEHNR, CDR2 FQNEAQ (reference sequence). Study observations and caveats: It was a small share of clonotypes that appeared in both CD4 and CD8 compartments.

Researchers made TCR cDNA using 5'RACE template switching, and this step added a universal primer site and UMIs. TCRdb called the 5' RACE reads again in MiXCR, with one record for every CDR3 protein. The sample gives about 300,000 distinct CDR3 sequences, approximately 7% of which show up once; roughly a sixth is in the top ten. The sample in question was PBMCs, obtained roughly 45 days after the first yellow fever vaccination. The chain uses TRBV7-9 and TRBJ2-2, with 7 nucleotides matching TRBD1. This TCR derives from a man aged 18 to 35 who received the YFV17D yellow fever vaccine. This CDR3 reads CASSSYRGTGELFF. The CDR3 DNA is TGTGCCAGCAGCTCGTACAGGGGAACCGGGGAGCTGTTTTTT.